This T cell receptor beta chain was profiled in a study of early T cells in non-severe SARS-CoV-2 infection. Study results and caveats: Matching against VDJdb likely underestimated virus-specific expansions, favoring anti-spike CD8.

This clonotype has a count of ten or more. Its matching antigen is unknown. The TCR library protocol was used to attach unique molecular identifiers. These identifiers were attached to individual cDNA molecules. TCRdb called the 5' RACE reads again in MiXCR, with one record for every CDR3 protein. The sample contains more than 15,000 distinct CDR3 sequences, about 5% of which appear only once. Per the germline V gene, CDR1 is MDHEN and CDR2 is SYDVKM. The ends were cut back, 7 bases at V and 4 bases at J, with 16 bases in the middle. The length of the CDR3 is 14 residues. The chain couples TRBV28 to TRBJ1-1; D gene uncertain. The TCR comes from an adult who was a healthcare worker with PCR-confirmed SARS-CoV-2 infection or an uninfected control (not recorded which). The sequencing input was whole blood. Here the CDR3 reads CASNLGDHGTEAFF. The CDR3 DNA sequence: TGTGCCAGCAACCTTGGGGATCATGGCACTGAAGCTTTCTTT.